This T cell receptor (beta chain) is from a study of T cell repertoires in cytomegalovirus infection. Overall study context: It can be stated that public TCR beta signatures indicated CMV infection as well as a matching HLA type. Study-level results: Dominant in the ex vivo response were TCR beta clonotypes restricted by HLA-C and specific for CMV. Pooled public TCR beta family frequency picked out CMV carriers with the relevant HLA.

TCRdb passed the reads through MiXCR, listing each CDR3 protein once. The sample lists 250,000 to 300,000 distinct CDR3 sequences, over 20% occurring once. Per the germline V gene, CDR1 is SGHTA and CDR2 is FQGNSA. Trimming shortened V by 1 base and J by 4 bases, and 16 bases separated the two germline ends. CDR3 length: 16 amino acids. Only a few counts were recorded for this clonotype. Its specificity is not known. This chain connects TRBV7-2 to TRBJ1-2; the D gene is possibly TRBD1 (5 bases). This sequence originates from a human donor in good health (CMV status not recorded). Some clones in this sample may be carry-over from other donors' samples. Sequencing input: PBMCs. This CDR3 reads CASSLGGTGRVYGYTF. CDR3 DNA sequence: TGTGCCAGCAGCTTAGGGGGCACAGGACGGGTCTATGGCTACACCTTC.